This is a list of T cell receptor beta chains from one sample in a study of T-cell reconstitution after alpha-beta-depleted transplantation in children. TCRdb passed the PCR reads through MiXCR, listing each CDR3 protein once. This sample has a few hundred thousand distinct CDR3 sequences, with 9.7% found just once. Specimen: PBMCs from the stem cell graft donor, collected from the stem cell graft. These receptors all come from a human donor who donated a stem cell graft to a child with SCID. The CDR3 runs from the conserved cysteine through the conserved F or W.

j_gene	v_gene	CDR3aa
TRBJ1-1	TRBV14	CASSQVQGGSTEAFF
TRBJ1-2	TRBV20-1	CSAEPTGEGGYTF
TRBJ2-1	TRBV10-3	CAISDPDRDGRNEQFF
TRBJ2-1	TRBV7-2	CASSSDGSIDNEQFF
TRBJ1-4	TRBV7-2	CASSVTATNEKLFF
TRBJ2-7	TRBV18	CASSPPTGDRTYEQYF
TRBJ1-2	TRBV2	CASTQENYGYTF
TRBJ2-7	TRBV15	CATSSPPAGLSYEQYF
TRBJ2-5	TRBV7-9	CASSLTVLETQYF
TRBJ2-1	TRBV20-1	CRGLNLAYNEQFF
TRBJ2-3	TRBV6-1	CASRDPGTGTTDTQYF
TRBJ2-1	TRBV19	CASSAETSGGGKEQFF
TRBJ2-3	TRBV7-8	CASSWTSEDTQYF
TRBJ2-2	TRBV6-2/TRBV6-3	CASKKDIPFANTGELFF
TRBJ1-5	TRBV2	CASSEQPFGHPQHF
TRBJ2-2	TRBV5-5	CASSRQGTKNTGELFF
TRBJ1-6	TRBV20-1	CCAALFTDFSYNSPLHF
TRBJ1-2	TRBV5-1	CASSFTPINSNYGYTF
TRBJ1-1	TRBV6-5	CASPPGPRGTEAFF
TRBJ2-4	TRBV2	CASSEIKVRRNIQYF
TRBJ2-7	TRBV6-1	CASSARRGQSYEQYF
TRBJ1-6	TRBV6-5	CASSYGTGQRAPLHF
TRBJ2-3	TRBV7-3	CASSTRPPDTQYF
TRBJ2-7	TRBV12-3/TRBV12-4	CASSLSPGIRIYEQYF
TRBJ2-5	TRBV20-1	CSAELAAKETQYF
TRBJ1-5	TRBV19	CASKGTGSQPQHF
TRBJ1-1	TRBV5-5	CASSSSGGKTEAFF
TRBJ2-7	TRBV4-2	CASSQDLGSSYEQYF
TRBJ1-1	TRBV5-1	CASSLSGQMNTEAFF
TRBJ2-5	TRBV5-1	CASSYNQETQYF